This entry features one T cell receptor (beta chain) sequence. Unique molecular identifiers were used in preparing the TCRbeta library. TCRdb used MiXCR to reprocess the PCR reads, holding one entry per CDR3 protein. The repertoire holds 60,000 to 85,000 distinct CDR3 sequences, with 15% to 20% as singletons. The sample is drawn from a study of T-cell reconstitution after alpha-beta-depleted transplantation in children. V dropped 6 bases and J dropped 7; count of bases not matched to a gene: 5. CDR1 and CDR2 (germline): MNHNS, SASEGT. The CDR3 runs to 14 residues. Sample: PBMCs, mostly from graft donor cells, taken 360 days after TCRalphabeta/CD19-depleted stem cell transplant. This sequence originates from a male patient aged 2 to 10 who had a stem cell transplant for acute lymphoblastic leukemia, so the T cells may come from the graft donor. The V call is TRBV6-1, the J call TRBJ2-4; 11 bases line up with TRBD2. The CDR3 here is CASRGSGRANIQYF. The DNA for the CDR3 is TGTGCCAGCAGGGGTAGCGGGAGGGCGAACATTCAGTACTTC.